This TCR beta chain originates from a study of OX40 agonist ivuxolimab in advanced cancers. On the study more broadly: The dose-escalation cohort was approximately 84% male, with a mean age of around 60 years, ranging roughly 23 to 90. General study results and limits: Expanded clones belonging to CD8+ T cells outnumbered, on average, those of CD4+.

Libraries were prepared by immunoSEQ multiplex PCR; TCRdb keeps only in-frame clonotypes and omits some of them. Of about 69,000 clones detected, roughly 89% appear once; the ten largest clones hold over 9.5%. Details on this clone: The antigen is not known.

Germline V gene data show CDR1 as MNHEY and CDR2 as SMNVEV (reference sequence). Between the trimmed V and J ends, which lost 5 bases and 0 bases, there was a span of 11 bases. The length of the CDR3 is 14 residues. The specimen comprised CD4+ or CD8+ T cells sorted from blood, sampled in a trial of the OX40 agonist ivuxolimab. The chain has TRBV27 and TRBJ2-7; D is perhaps TRBD2 (6 bases). The sequence was collected from an adult with an advanced solid tumor such as melanoma, head and neck, liver or kidney cancer. In DNA, the CDR3 is TGTGCCAGCAGTCGGGGACTCCACTCCTACGAGCAGTACTTC. Translation gives CASSRGLHSYEQYF.